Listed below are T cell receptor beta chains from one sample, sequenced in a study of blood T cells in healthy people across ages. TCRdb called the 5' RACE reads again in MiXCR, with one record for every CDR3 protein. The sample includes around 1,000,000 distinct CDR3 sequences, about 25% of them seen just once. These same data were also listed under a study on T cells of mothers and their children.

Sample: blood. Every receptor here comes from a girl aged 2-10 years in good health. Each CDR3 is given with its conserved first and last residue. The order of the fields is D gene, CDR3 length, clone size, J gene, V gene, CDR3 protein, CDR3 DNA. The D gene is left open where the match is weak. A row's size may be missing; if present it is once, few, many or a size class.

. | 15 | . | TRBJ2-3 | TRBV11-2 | CASSLRGAGADTQYF | TGTGCCAGCAGTTTAAGGGGGGCCGGGGCGGATACGCAGTATTTT
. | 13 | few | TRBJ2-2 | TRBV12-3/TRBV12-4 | CASSQTGYGELFF | TGTGCCAGCAGTCAGACAGGTTACGGGGAGCTGTTTTTT
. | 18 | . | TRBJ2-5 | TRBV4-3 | CASSLNRAHQGWEETQYF | TGCGCCAGCAGCCTCAATCGGGCGCATCAGGGGTGGGAAGAGACCCAGTACTTC
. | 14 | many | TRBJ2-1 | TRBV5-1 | CASESGDLYNEQFF | TGCGCCAGCGAGTCTGGGGATTTATACAATGAGCAGTTCTTC
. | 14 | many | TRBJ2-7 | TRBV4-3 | CASAGGQGRYEQYF | TGCGCCAGCGCGGGGGGACAGGGTCGCTACGAGCAGTACTTC
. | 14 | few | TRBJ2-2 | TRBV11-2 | CASRPLPPTGELFF | TGTGCCAGCAGGCCATTGCCCCCGACCGGGGAGCTGTTTTTT
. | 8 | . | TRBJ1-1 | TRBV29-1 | CSVIGAFF | TGCAGCGTTATAGGGGCTTTCTTT
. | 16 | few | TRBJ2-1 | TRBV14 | CASSQSPGGLYNEQFF | TGTGCCAGCAGCCAATCCCCCGGCGGGCTCTACAATGAGCAGTTCTTC
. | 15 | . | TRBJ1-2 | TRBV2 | CASSGGAVFDYGYTF | TGTGCCAGCAGTGGGGGGGCAGTCTTCGACTATGGCTACACCTTC
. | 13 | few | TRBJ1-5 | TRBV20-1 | CSARDGGGQPQHF | TGCAGTGCTAGAGATGGAGGGGGACAACCCCAGCATTTT
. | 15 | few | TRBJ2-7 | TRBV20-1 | CSARELGKGVYEQYF | TGCAGTGCTAGAGAGTTGGGGAAAGGAGTCTACGAGCAGTACTTC
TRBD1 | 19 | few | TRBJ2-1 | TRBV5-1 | CASSWTAGGRSSSYNEQFF | TGCGCCAGCAGCTGGACCGCAGGGGGACGCTCAAGCTCCTACAATGAGCAGTTCTTC
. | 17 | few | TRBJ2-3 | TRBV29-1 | CSVEEKVEGISTDTQYF | TGCAGCGTTGAAGAGAAGGTGGAGGGGATCAGCACAGATACGCAGTATTTT
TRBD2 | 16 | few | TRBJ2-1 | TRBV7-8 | CASSLARRGGVDEQFF | TGTGCCAGCAGCTTAGCGCGGAGGGGAGGGGTCGATGAGCAGTTCTTC
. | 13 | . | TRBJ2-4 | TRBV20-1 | CSATGGDKNIQYF | TGCAGTGCTACCGGGGGTGACAAAAACATTCAGTACTTC